These 27 T cell receptor beta chains were all obtained from the same sample, sequenced in a study of T cell repertoires in cytomegalovirus infection. TCRdb processed the reads anew with MiXCR; each CDR3 protein has one entry. The sample shows roughly 310,000 distinct CDR3 sequences, 17% of them seen only once. What was sequenced was PBMCs. These receptors originate from a human donor in good health (CMV status not recorded). Some clones in this sample may be carry-over from other donors' samples.

The rearrangement links TRBV7-3 to TRBJ1-2; 7 nucleotides align to TRBD1. Trimming cost V 2 bases and J 6 bases; bases outside gene matches: 12. Germline V gene data show CDR1 as SGHTA and CDR2 as FQGTGA. The CDR3 is made up of 16 amino acids. CDR3 in DNA: TGTGCCAGCAGCTTAGGACAGGTCCTCTCCTCTGATGGCTACACCTTC. This gives the protein CASSLGQVLSSDGYTF.

This clonotype came up many times. The chain recombines TRBV7-2 with TRBJ1-5; D gene ambiguous. With 1 base removed from V and 2 bases from J, the gap between germline ends came to 12 bases. Germline V CDR1 and CDR2: SGHTA, FQGNSA. This CDR3 is built from 16 residues. The CDR3 DNA is TGTGCCAGCAGCTTAGAAGGGCGACAACGCAATCAGCCCCAGCATTTT. Protein: CASSLEGRQRNQPQHF.

Remarks on this clonotype: This may stem from a read error, because a much larger clone lies one nucleotide away. This chain uses TRBV20-1 with TRBJ2-7, with a possible D match to TRBD1 (6 bases). Germline V CDR1 and CDR2: DFQATT, SNEGSKA (reference sequence). Trimming stripped 1 base from V and 4 bases from J, with 17 bases between. The CDR3 consists of 15 residues. The CDR3 region has the DNA TGCAGTGCTAGAGGACCAGGGGCGGTGGAATACGAGCAGTACTTC. It codes for CSARGPGAVEYEQYF.

This chain uses TRBV6-2 or TRBV6-3 with TRBJ2-6; D gene unclear. Trimming removed 4 bases at V and 0 bases at J, with 13 bases between. CDR1 and CDR2 from the germline V gene are MNHEY and SVGEGT. This CDR3 has 17 residues. CDR3 coding DNA: TGTGCCAGCAGTTCGGACCATACTCTCTCTGGGGCCAACGTCCTGACTTTC. Amino acids: CASSSDHTLSGANVLTF.

The table lists this clonotype with a few counts. This CDR3 is CASSSSFGNTIYF. CDR3 coding DNA: TGTGCCAGCAGCTCGTCCTTCGGAAACACCATATATTTT. The chain joins TRBV7-2 to TRBJ1-3; D is ambiguous. The CDR3 is made up of 13 amino acids. From germline, CDR1 is SGHTA and CDR2 FQGNSA. The V end was cut by 4 bases, the J end by 4 bases, with 8 bases between. The variable domain in full, completed from reference TRBV7-2 and TRBJ1-3, reads GAGVSQSPSNKVTEKGKDVELRCDPISGHTALYWYRQSLGQGLEFLIYFQGNSAPDKSGLPSDRFSAERTGGSVSTLTIQRTQQEDSAVYLCASSSSFGNTIYFGEGSWLTVV.

This clonotype was recorded only once. V gene TRBV18 combines with J gene TRBJ1-2, with D tentatively TRBD1 (6 bases). V was shortened by 3 bases and J by 1 base, with 12 bases between the two germline ends. The CDR3 is made up of 15 amino acids. In germline, CDR1 is KGHSH, CDR2 LQKENI. CDR3 loop: CASSPGHILNYGYTF. CDR3 bases: TGTGCCAGCTCACCGGGACACATACTTAACTATGGCTACACCTTC.

Ten or more counts support this clonotype. This chain links TRBV12-3 or TRBV12-4 with TRBJ1-4; unclear D gene. The V end was cut by 1 base, the J end by 6 bases, with 9 bases between. CDR3 size: 14 residues. CDR3 loop: CASSLVSIHEKLFF. The CDR3 DNA reads TGTGCCAGCAGTTTAGTCTCCATCCATGAAAAACTGTTTTTT.

Concerning this clonotype itself: This could be a read error, since a much larger clone is one nucleotide away. The chain uses TRBV6-2 or TRBV6-3 and TRBJ1-2; D is undetermined. V was pared by 10 bases and J by 8 bases, with 29 bases between. This CDR3 has 16 residues. Germline CDR1 MNHEY, CDR2 SVGEGT. CDR3 amino acids: CANTPTRGRNYGGYTF. The DNA of the CDR3 is TGTGCCAACACCCCGACCCGGGGTCGAAACTATGGCGGCTACACCTTC.

This clonotype was counted only a few times. This chain uses TRBV9 with TRBJ2-3, with D possibly matching TRBD1 (5 bases). V lost 3 bases to trimming and J lost 3 bases, with 17 bases between them. The CDR3 runs to 16 residues. Germline lookup yields CDR1 SGDLS and CDR2 YYNGEE. The CDR3 bases are TGTGCCAGCAGCGCTCCAGGGAATTGGGTTACAGATACGCAGTATTTT. Residues: CASSAPGNWVTDTQYF.

The gene calls are TRBV6-1 and TRBJ2-4, with D possibly TRBD2 on 5 matching bases. The germline gives CDR1 MNHNS, CDR2 SASEGT. V dropped 3 bases and J dropped 15 bases, with 9 bases sitting between them. The CDR3 contains 10 residues. The CDR3 loop is CASSDRGRYF. CDR3 in DNA: TGTGCCAGCAGTGACCGGGGTCGGTACTTC.

The chain carries TRBV6-2 or TRBV6-3 and TRBJ1-2, with 7 bases that match TRBD1. Germline CDR1 reads MNHEY; CDR2 reads SVGEGT. The CDR3 is 15 amino acids. J gave up 7 bases and V 2 bases, and 10 bases lay outside the gene matches. The CDR3: CASSYHYRDRPGYTF. CDR3 DNA: TGTGCCAGCAGTTACCATTACCGGGACAGACCTGGCTACACCTTC.

This clonotype was counted a single time. This chain uses TRBV28 with TRBJ1-1; 7 bases line up with TRBD1. The CDR3 has 17 amino acids. Trimming cost V 3 bases and J 0 bases; bases outside gene matches: 10. Germline V gene lookup returns CDR1 MDHEN and CDR2 SYDVKM. This CDR3 is CASSLAGQSFMNTEAFF. The CDR3 nucleotides are TGTGCCAGCAGTTTGGCGGGACAGTCATTCATGAACACTGAAGCTTTCTTT.

This clonotype was observed many times. This chain connects TRBV10-3 to TRBJ1-5; unclear D gene. The length of the CDR3 is 13 residues. The V and J ends lost 2 bases and 5 bases respectively, with 7 bases between them. CDR1 and CDR2 (germline): ENHRY, SYGVKD. CDR3 region: CAISEGRDQPQHF. CDR3 DNA: TGTGCCATCAGTGAGGGGAGGGATCAGCCCCAGCATTTT.

V gene TRBV4-1 combines with J gene TRBJ2-7; D may be TRBD2 (6 bases). The V end lost 0 bases, the J end lost 3 bases, and 12 bases lay between the germline ends. CDR3 length: 15 amino acids. Looked up from germline, CDR1 is MGHRA and CDR2 is YSYEKL. The CDR3 is CASSQEEGYIYEQYF. The CDR3, as DNA: TGCGCCAGCAGCCAAGAGGAGGGCTACATCTACGAGCAGTACTTC.

This clonotype was detected a few times. The chain joins TRBV28 to TRBJ2-3; 9 positions agree with TRBD2. The germline V gene encodes CDR1 MDHEN and CDR2 SYDVKM. The CDR3 is made up of 13 amino acids. The J segment lost 6 bases and the V segment lost 8 bases, leaving 6 bases of the junction unmatched. Here the CDR3 DNA reads TGTGCCAGCGTAGCGGGGGCCGTGGATACGCAGTATTTT. Translation gives CASVAGAVDTQYF.

The V and J genes are TRBV7-6 and TRBJ1-1, with TRBD1 as a possible D gene (5 bases). From germline, CDR1 is SGHVS and CDR2 FNYEAQ. The CDR3 runs to 15 residues. The V end lost 2 bases, the J end lost 3 bases, and 13 bases lay between the germline ends. The CDR3 region is CASSLRGGGDTEAFF. The CDR3 bases are TGTGCCAGCAGCTTACGGGGGGGTGGGGACACTGAAGCTTTCTTT.

This clonotype has ten or more counts. This rearrangement joins TRBV27 to TRBJ2-1, with D perhaps TRBD2 (6 bases). Germline V gives CDR1 MNHEY, CDR2 SMNVEV (reference sequence). V shed 6 bases and J shed 4 bases, with 7 bases lying between them. The CDR3 totals 12 residues. CDR3 protein: CASSAGYNEQFF. CDR3 coding DNA: TGTGCCAGCAGCGCGGGGTACAATGAGCAGTTCTTC.

In this sample, this clonotype turned up a few times. The chain joins TRBV19 to TRBJ1-4; 9 bases align to TRBD1. Germline lookup yields CDR1 LNHDA and CDR2 SQIVND (reference sequence). Trimming at V came to 7 bases and at J to 4 bases, leaving 7 bases not matched to a gene. The CDR3 has 15 residues. CDR3 protein: CASNKADRGNEKLFF. The CDR3 DNA follows: TGTGCCAGTAACAAGGCGGACAGGGGTAATGAAAAACTGTTTTTT.

This clonotype turned up a few times. The chain is built from TRBV4-3 and TRBJ2-7; maybe TRBD2 (6 bases). Germline CDR1 and CDR2: LGHNA and YSLEER. CDR3 length: 15 amino acids. V was pared by 0 bases and J by 5 bases, with 14 bases between. CDR3 bases: TGCGCCAGCAGCCAAGAATATGGGAGGCGGGACGAGCAGTACTTC. Translated, it gives CASSQEYGRRDEQYF.

The V and J genes are TRBV6-1 and TRBJ2-1, with D unresolved. Trimming pared 6 bases from V and 7 bases from J, leaving 10 bases between. Germline V gene sequence: CDR1 MNHNS, CDR2 SASEGT. The CDR3 has 12 residues. CDR3 DNA: TGTGCCAGCAGAGCCGACATAAATGAGCAGTTCTTC. It is translated as CASRADINEQFF.

This chain connects TRBV4-2 to TRBJ1-2; D remains ambiguous. The V gene's germline CDR1 is LGHNA and CDR2 YNFKEQ. V gave up 0 bases and J gave up 8 bases, with 10 bases separating them. The CDR3 has 13 amino acids. The CDR3 spells CASSQEIGRGYTF. CDR3 nucleotide sequence: TGTGCCAGCAGCCAAGAAATAGGACGAGGCTACACCTTC.

The J gene is TRBJ2-3, the V gene TRBV10-2; TRBD2 matches at 9 bases. Germline loops: CDR1 WSHSY, CDR2 SAAADI. With 7 bases clipped from V and 4 bases from J, the junction kept 15 bases outside the gene matches. The CDR3 spans 17 residues. The CDR3 loop is CASNPSERGEVSDTQYF. Written as DNA, the CDR3 is TGCGCCAGCAACCCGAGCGAGCGGGGGGAAGTATCAGATACGCAGTATTTT.

The genes are TRBV28 and TRBJ1-4; 7 bases are shared with TRBD1. Trimming cost V 7 bases and J 4 bases; bases outside gene matches: 12. This CDR3 region has 16 residues. Germline loops: CDR1 MDHEN, CDR2 SYDVKM. This chain's CDR3 is CASTLRTGVVNEKLFF. The CDR3 coding sequence is TGTGCCAGCACTTTGCGAACAGGGGTCGTTAATGAAAAACTGTTTTTT.

The table lists this clonotype with a few counts. CDR3 residues: CSARDPSRLEAFF. CDR3 DNA: TGCAGTGCTAGAGATCCCTCAAGGCTTGAAGCTTTCTTT. The V gene is TRBV20-1, the J gene TRBJ1-1; no definite D call. V was trimmed by 0 bases and J by 7 bases, leaving 12 bases between them. This CDR3 contains 13 residues. Germline V gene data show CDR1 as DFQATT and CDR2 as SNEGSKA (reference sequence).

The chain carries TRBV4-2 and TRBJ1-2; tentatively, D is TRBD1 (5 bases). V was cut by 0 bases and J by 5 bases, with 19 bases left in between. The CDR3 totals 17 residues. Per germline, CDR1 LGHNA and CDR2 YNFKEQ. CDR3 DNA sequence: TGTGCCAGCAGCCAAGAGGTTTTTGGGACCGGAAATTATGGCTACACCTTC. Protein product: CASSQEVFGTGNYGYTF.

The chain joins TRBV28 to TRBJ2-3; tentatively, D is TRBD1 (6 bases). Trimming removed 4 bases at V and 1 base at J, with 12 bases between. The CDR3 covers 15 residues. From germline, CDR1 is MDHEN and CDR2 SYDVKM. CDR3 coding DNA: TGTGCCAGCAGTTCTACAGGGTCTCGCACAGATACGCAGTATTTT. Its protein product is CASSSTGSRTDTQYF.

V usage is TRBV6-2 or TRBV6-3 and J usage is TRBJ1-2; TRBD1 is a possible D gene (5 bases). Deletions cut 6 bases from V and 4 bases from J, with 12 bases between. Germline assignment: CDR1 MNHEY and CDR2 SVGEGT. The CDR3 runs to 13 residues. For the CDR3, the DNA is TGTGCCAGCAGGGGGACGGAGTTCTATGGCTACACCTTC. It encodes CASRGTEFYGYTF.